This TCR beta chain was obtained from a study of control samples from healthy donors and cancer patients. The V gene's germline CDR1 is SGHRS and CDR2 YFSETQ. V lost 5 bases and J lost 3, with 9 bases in between. The CDR3 covers 13 residues. Clones were read by immunoSEQ multiplex PCR, and TCRdb kept only the in-frame ones, dropping some. The data show thousands of clones, 90% to 95% seen once. This clone occurred once. Input material: PBMCs. This sequence was found in a man in his fifties or sixties with colorectal cancer. The genes are TRBV5-1 and TRBJ1-5; no firm D call. This CDR3 is CASSPHPNQPQHF. CDR3 sequence (DNA): TGCGCCAGCAGTCCACATCCCAATCAGCCCCAGCATTTT.